The 7 T cell receptor beta chains listed next were all sequenced from one sample in a study of blood T cell repertoires in COVID-19. TCRdb keeps only in-frame clones here, not all; method: immunoSEQ multiplex PCR. The repertoire has approximately 440,000 clones, 90% of them found once; the top ten carry about 0.6%. The sample taken for sequencing was PBMCs or T cells enriched from blood (not recorded which). The receptors originated from a man aged 18 to 29 who had recovered from COVID-19.

The CDR3 bases are TGTGCCAGCAAAGGGACAGGGGGAAGGGATACGCAGTATTTT. The encoded protein is CASKGTGGRDTQYF. This chain connects TRBV2 to TRBJ2-3, with TRBD1 matching over 11 bases. The trim removed 7 bases at V and 6 bases at J, leaving 6 bases unmatched. Germline V gene sequence: CDR1 SNHLY, CDR2 FYNNEI. The CDR3 loop spans 14 amino acids.

The genes are TRBV5-4 and TRBJ1-3; 9 bases agree with TRBD1. Germline V gene data show CDR1 as SGHNT and CDR2 as YYREEE (reference sequence). V trimming: 4 bases; J trimming: 0 bases; junction bases outside the gene matches: 5. The CDR3 is 16 residues long. The CDR3 sequence is CASSPGQGDSGNTIYF. The CDR3 coding sequence is TGTGCCAGCAGCCCGGGACAGGGTGACTCTGGAAACACCATATATTTT.

The V call is TRBV7-3, the J call TRBJ1-2, with TRBD1 as a possible D gene (5 bases). The germline V gene encodes CDR1 SGHTA and CDR2 FQGTGA. This CDR3 is built from 14 residues. Trimming removed 4 bases at V and 6 bases at J, with 15 bases between. The DNA for the CDR3 is TGTGCCAGCAGCTCAGAGGGGAGGGCAAATGGCTACACCTTC. Translated: CASSSEGRANGYTF. The entire variable domain, with the rest obtained from reference TRBV7-3 and TRBJ1-2, is as follows: GAGVSQTPSNKVTEKGKYVELRCDPISGHTALYWYRQSLGQGPEFLIYFQGTGAADDSGLPNDRFFAVRPEGSVSTLKIQRTERGDSAVYLCASSSEGRANGYTFGSGTRLTVV.

In regard to this clone: This sample also contains other DNA sequences that code for the same CDR3. CDR3 nucleotides: TGTGCCAGCTCACCAGTCAGGGGGCCCACCGGGGAGCTGTTTTTT. This codes for CASSPVRGPTGELFF. The gene calls are TRBV18 and TRBJ2-2; 8 bases are a match to TRBD1. Germline values: CDR1 KGHSH, CDR2 LQKENI. V trimming: 2 bases; J trimming: 4 bases; junction bases outside the gene matches: 3. This CDR3 region has 15 residues.

The chain joins TRBV19 to TRBJ2-1; 11 positions match TRBD2. The CDR3 covers 15 residues. V lost 5 bases, J lost 7 bases, and 7 bases stayed unmatched. From germline, CDR1 is LNHDA and CDR2 SQIVND (reference sequence). The CDR3 protein is CASSAGTSGVNEQFF. Written as DNA, the CDR3 is TGTGCCAGTAGTGCCGGGACTAGCGGTGTTAATGAGCAGTTCTTC.

The chain joins TRBV27 to TRBJ2-1; TRBD1 agrees at 8 bases. In germline, CDR1 is MNHEY, CDR2 SMNVEV (reference sequence). The CDR3 is 12 amino acids. The V gene end was trimmed by 6 bases and the J gene end by 12 bases; junction bases not matched to a gene: 7. CDR3 in DNA: TGTGCCAGCAGCCTCACAGGGGGAAGGCAGTTCTTC. This sequence encodes CASSLTGGRQFF.

V gene TRBV4-2 combines with J gene TRBJ2-1; 8 bases map to TRBD2. V was clipped by 0 bases and J by 4 bases; unmatched bases: 2. The length of the CDR3 is 15 residues. CDR1 LGHNA and CDR2 YNFKEQ come from the germline V gene. The CDR3 nucleotides are TGTGCCAGCAGCCAAGAAAGCGGGAGATACAATGAGCAGTTCTTC. It specifies CASSQESGRYNEQFF.